This entry concerns a single TCR beta chain. Antigen: not known. Libraries were prepared by immunoSEQ multiplex PCR; TCRdb keeps only in-frame clonotypes and omits some of them. The sample has under 150,000 clones; approximately 87% are singletons. This sample was included in a study of T cell responses to AZD1222 COVID-19 vaccine. General study findings and limits: Donors were mostly white British, more females; clonal diversity possibly underestimated. Vaccine-related CD4 TCRs covered spike, predominating at 160-218 and 743-854. Sampling that yielded the repertoires occurred only after the peak T cell response.

Trimming left V 6 bases short and J 1 base short, with 11 bases between. Germline CDR1 is SGHTA and CDR2 is FQGTGA. There are 14 residues in the CDR3. The chain couples TRBV7-3 to TRBJ2-3, with unresolved D. This receptor was identified in an adult in good health. The sequencing used peripheral blood, collected on day 0 of AZD1222 vaccination. CDR3 bases: TGTGCCAGCAGTCGTGGCCCAGGCACAGATACGCAGTATTTT. Amino acid sequence: CASSRGPGTDTQYF.